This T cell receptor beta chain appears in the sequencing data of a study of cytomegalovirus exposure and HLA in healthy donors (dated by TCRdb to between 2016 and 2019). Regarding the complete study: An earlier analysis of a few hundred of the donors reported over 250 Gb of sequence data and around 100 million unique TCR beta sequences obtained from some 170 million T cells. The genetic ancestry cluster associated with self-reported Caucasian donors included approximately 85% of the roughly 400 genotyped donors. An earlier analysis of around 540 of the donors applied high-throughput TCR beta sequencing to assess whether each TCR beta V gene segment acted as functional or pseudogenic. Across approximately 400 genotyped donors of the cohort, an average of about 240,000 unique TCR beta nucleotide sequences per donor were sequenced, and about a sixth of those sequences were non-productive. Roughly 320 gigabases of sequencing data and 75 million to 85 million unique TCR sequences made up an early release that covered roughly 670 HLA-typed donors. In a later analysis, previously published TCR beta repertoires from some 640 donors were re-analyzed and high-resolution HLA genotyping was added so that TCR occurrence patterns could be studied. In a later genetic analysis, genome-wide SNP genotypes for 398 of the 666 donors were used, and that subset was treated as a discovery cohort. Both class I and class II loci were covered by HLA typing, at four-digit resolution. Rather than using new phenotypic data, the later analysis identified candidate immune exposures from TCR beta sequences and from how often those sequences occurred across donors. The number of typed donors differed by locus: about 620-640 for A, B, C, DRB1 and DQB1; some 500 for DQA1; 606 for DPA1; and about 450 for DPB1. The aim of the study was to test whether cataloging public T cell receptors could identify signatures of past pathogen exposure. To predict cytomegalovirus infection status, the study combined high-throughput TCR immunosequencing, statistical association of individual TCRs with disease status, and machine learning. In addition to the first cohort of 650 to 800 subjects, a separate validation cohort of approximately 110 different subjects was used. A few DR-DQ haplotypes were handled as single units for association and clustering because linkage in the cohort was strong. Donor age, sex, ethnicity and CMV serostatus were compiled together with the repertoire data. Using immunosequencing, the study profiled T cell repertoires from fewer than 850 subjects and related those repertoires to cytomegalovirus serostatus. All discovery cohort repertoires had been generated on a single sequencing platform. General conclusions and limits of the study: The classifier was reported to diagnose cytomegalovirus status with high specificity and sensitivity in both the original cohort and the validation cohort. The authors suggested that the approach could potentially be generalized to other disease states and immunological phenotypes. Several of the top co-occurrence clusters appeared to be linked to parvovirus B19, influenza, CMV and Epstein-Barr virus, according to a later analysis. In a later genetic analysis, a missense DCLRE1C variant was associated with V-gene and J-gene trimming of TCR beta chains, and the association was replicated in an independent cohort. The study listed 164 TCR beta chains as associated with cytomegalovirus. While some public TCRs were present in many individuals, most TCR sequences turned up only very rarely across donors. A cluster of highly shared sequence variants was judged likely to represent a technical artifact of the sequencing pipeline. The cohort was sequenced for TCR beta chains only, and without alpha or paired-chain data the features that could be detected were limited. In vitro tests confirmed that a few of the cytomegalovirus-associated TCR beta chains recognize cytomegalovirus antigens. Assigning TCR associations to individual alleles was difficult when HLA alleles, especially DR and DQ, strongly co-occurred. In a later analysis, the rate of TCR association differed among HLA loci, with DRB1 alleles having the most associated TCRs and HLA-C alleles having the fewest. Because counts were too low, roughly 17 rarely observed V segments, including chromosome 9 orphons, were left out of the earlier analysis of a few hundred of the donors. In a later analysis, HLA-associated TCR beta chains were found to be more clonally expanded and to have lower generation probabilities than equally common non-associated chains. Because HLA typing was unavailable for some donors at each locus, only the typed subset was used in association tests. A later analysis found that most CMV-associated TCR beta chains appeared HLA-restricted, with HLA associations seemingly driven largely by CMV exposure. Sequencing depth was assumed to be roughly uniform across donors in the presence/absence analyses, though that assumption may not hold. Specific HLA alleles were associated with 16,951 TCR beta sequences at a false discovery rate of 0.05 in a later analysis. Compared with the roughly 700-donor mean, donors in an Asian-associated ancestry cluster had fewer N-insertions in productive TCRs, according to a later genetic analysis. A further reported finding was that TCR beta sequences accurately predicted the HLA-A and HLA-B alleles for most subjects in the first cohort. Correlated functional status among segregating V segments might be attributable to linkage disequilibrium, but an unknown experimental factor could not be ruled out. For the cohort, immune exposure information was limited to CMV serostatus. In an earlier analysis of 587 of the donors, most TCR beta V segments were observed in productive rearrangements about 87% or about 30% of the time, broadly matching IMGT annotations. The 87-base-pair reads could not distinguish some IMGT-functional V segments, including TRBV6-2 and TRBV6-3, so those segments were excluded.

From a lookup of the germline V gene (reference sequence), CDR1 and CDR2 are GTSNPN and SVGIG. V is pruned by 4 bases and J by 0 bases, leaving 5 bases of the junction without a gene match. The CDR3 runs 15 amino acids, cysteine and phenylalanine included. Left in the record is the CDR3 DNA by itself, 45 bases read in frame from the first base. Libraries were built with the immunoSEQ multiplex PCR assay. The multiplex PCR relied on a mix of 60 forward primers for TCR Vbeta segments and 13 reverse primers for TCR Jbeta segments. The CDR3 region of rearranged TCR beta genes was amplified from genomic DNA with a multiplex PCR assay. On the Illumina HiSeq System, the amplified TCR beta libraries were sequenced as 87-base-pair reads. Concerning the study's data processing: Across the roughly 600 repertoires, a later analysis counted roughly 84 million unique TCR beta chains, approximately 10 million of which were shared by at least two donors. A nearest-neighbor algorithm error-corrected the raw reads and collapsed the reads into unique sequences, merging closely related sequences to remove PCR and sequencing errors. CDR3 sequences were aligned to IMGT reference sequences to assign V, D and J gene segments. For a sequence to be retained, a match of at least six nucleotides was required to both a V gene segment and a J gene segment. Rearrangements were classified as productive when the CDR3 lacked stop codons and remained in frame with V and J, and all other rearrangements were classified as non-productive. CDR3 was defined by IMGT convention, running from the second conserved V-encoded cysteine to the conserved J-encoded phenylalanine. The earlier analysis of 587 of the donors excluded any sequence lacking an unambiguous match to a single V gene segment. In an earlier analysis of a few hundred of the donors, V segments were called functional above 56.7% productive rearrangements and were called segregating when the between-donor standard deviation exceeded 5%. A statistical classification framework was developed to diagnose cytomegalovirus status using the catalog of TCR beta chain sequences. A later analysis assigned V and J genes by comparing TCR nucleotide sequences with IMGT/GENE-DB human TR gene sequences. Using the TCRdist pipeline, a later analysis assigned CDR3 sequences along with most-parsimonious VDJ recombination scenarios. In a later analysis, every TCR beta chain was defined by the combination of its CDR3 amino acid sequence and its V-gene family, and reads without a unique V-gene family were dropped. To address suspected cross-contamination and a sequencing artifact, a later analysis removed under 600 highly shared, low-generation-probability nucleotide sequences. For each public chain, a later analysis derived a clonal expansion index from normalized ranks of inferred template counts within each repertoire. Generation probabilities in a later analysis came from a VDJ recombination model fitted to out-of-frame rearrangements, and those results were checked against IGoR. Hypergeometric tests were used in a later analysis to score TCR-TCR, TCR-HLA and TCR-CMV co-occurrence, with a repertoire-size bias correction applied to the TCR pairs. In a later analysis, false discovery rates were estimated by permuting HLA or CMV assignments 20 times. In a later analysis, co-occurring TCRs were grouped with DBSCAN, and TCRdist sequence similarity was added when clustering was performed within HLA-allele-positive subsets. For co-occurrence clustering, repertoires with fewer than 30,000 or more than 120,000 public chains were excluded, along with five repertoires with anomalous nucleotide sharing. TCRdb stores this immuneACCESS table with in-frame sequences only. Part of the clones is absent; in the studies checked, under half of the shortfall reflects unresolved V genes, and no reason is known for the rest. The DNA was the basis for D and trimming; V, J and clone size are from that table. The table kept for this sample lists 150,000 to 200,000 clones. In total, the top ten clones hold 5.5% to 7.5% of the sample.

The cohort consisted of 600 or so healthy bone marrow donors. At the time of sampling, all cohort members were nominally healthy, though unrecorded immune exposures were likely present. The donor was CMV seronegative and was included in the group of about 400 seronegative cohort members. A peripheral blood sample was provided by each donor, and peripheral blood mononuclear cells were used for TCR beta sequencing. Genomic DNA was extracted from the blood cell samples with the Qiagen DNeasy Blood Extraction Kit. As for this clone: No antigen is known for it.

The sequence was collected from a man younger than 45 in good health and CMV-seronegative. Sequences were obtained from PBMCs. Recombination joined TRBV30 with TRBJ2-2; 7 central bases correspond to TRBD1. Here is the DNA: TGTGCCTGGACCCGACAGGGAACGAACACCGGGGAGCTGTTTTTT. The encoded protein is CAWTRQGTNTGELFF.